The clone carrying this T cell receptor beta chain has a count of ten or more. The entry originates in a study of T cells in Graves' hyperthyroidism and ophthalmopathy. Trimming left V 2 bases short and J 0 bases short, with 10 bases between. Germline CDR1 and CDR2: MDHEN and SYDVKM. CDR3 length equals 16 residues. The investigators amplified TCR beta CDR3 regions from RNA transcripts. The HTBI primer set drove a first-round RT-PCR of the TCR CDR3. TCRdb reanalysed the multiplex PCR reads using MiXCR and keeps one entry per CDR3 protein. The profile shows hundreds of thousands of distinct CDR3 sequences, around 16% of them singletons.

The sample was blood. The rearrangement uses TRBV28 and TRBJ1-4; D unclear. The origin of this receptor is a woman in her late teens or twenties with Graves' hyperthyroidism. The DNA for the CDR3 is TGTGCCAGCAGTTTAATTGAAGCGGCAACTAATGAAAAACTGTTTTTT. Protein sequence: CASSLIEAATNEKLFF.